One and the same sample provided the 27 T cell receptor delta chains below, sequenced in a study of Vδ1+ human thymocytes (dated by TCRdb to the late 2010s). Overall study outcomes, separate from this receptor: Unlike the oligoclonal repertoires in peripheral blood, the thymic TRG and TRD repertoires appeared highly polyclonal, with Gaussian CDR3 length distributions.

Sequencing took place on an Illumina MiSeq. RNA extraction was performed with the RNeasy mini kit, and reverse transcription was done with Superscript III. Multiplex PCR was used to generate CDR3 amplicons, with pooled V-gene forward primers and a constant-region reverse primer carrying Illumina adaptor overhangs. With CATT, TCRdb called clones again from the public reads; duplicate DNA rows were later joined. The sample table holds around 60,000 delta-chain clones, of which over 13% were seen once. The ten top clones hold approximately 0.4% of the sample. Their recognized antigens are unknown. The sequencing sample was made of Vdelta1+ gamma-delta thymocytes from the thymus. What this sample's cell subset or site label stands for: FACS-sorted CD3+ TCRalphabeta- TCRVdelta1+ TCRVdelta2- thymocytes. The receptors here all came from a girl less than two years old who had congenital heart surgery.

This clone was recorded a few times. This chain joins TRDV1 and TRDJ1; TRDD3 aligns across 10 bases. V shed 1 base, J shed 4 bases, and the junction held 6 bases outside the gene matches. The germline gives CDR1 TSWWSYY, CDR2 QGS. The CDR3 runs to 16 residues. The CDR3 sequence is CALGEQTGGFSDKLIF. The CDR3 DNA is TGTGCTCTTGGGGAACAAACTGGGGGATTCAGCGATAAACTCATCTTT.

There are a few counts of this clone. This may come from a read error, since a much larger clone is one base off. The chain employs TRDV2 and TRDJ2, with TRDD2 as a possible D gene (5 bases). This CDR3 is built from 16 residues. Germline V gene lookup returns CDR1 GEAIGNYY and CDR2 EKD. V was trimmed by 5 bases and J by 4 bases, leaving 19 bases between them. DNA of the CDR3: TGTGCCTGTGGCCCTACCTCCTCGGACAAGACAGCACAACTCTTCTTT. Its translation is CACGPTSSDKTAQLFF.

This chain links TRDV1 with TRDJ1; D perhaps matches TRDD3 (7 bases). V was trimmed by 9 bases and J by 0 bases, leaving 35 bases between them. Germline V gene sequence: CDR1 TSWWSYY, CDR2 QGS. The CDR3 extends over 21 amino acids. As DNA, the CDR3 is TGTGCTCTGGTGGGCTCCTACGGAAGGAATGGGGGACCTTCGTACACCGATAAACTCATCTTT. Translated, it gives CALVGSYGRNGGPSYTDKLIF.

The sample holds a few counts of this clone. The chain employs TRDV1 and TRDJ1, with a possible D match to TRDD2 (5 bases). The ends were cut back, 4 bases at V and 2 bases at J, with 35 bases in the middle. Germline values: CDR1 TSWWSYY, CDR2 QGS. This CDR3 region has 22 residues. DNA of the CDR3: TGTGCTCTTGGGGCCCGTCCCGCCCCGCGGCTCGAGGACCTACCTATAACCGATAAACTCATCTTT. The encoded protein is CALGARPAPRLEDLPITDKLIF.

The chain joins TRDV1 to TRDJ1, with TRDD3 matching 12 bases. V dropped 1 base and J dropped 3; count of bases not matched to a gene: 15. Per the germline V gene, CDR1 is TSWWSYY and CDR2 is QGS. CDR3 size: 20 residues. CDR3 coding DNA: TGTGCTCTTGGGGAACGCAGGCAATCCTGGGGGATACGCTGGGCCGATAAACTCATCTTT. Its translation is CALGERRQSWGIRWADKLIF.

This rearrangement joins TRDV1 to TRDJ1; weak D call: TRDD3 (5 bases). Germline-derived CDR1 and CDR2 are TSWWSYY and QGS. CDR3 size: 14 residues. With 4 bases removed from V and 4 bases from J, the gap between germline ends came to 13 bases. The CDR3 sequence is CALGAVGGHDKLIF. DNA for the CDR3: TGTGCTCTTGGGGCAGTAGGGGGGCACGATAAACTCATCTTT.

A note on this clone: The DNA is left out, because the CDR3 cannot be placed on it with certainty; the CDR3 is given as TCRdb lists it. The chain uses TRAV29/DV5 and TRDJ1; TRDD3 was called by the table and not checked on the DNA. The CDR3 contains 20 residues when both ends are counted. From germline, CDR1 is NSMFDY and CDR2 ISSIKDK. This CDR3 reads CSVLLCRKRGVGVYTDKLIF.

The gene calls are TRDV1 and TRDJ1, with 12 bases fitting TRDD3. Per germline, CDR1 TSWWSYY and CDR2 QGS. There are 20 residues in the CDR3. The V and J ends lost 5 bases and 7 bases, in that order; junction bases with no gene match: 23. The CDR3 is CALGNPSYCWGIRGRLKLIF. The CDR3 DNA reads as TGTGCTCTTGGGAACCCTTCCTATTGCTGGGGGATACGGGGGCGCCTTAAACTCATCTTT.

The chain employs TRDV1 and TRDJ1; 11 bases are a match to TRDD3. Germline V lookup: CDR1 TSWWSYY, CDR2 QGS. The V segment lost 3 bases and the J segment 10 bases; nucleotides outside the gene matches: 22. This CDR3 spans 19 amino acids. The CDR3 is CALGDPEPTEYWGIARLIF. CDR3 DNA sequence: TGTGCTCTTGGGGATCCGGAGCCTACTGAGTACTGGGGGATAGCGAGACTCATCTTT.

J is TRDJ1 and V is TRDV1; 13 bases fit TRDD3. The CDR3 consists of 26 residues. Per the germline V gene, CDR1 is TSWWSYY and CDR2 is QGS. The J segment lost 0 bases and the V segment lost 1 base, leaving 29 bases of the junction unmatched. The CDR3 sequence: CALGEPLPTARTETGGYVGYTDKLIF. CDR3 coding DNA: TGTGCTCTTGGGGAACCACTTCCTACGGCCAGAACCGAGACTGGGGGATACGTTGGTTACACCGATAAACTCATCTTT.

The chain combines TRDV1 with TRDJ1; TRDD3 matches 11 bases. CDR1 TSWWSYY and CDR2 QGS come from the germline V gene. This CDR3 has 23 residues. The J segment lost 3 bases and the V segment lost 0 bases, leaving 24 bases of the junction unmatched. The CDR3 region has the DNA TGTGCTCTTGGGGAACTTTCCTCCGCATACTGGGGGATAAGGCCCGCCAGCTCCGATAAACTCATCTTT. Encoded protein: CALGELSSAYWGIRPASSDKLIF.

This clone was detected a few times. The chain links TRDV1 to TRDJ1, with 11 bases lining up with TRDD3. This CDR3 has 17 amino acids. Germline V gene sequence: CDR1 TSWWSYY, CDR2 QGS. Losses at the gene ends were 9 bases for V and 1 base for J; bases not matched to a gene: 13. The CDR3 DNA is TGTGCTCTCGGTTCCTACTGGGGGATAAGTGGCACCGATAAACTCATCTTT. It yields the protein CALGSYWGISGTDKLIF.

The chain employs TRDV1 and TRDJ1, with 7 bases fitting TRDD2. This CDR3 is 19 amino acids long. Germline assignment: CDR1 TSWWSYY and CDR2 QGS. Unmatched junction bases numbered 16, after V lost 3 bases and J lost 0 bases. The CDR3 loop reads CALGEKAFLKEDYTDKLIF. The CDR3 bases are TGTGCTCTTGGGGAGAAGGCCTTCCTTAAGGAGGACTACACCGATAAACTCATCTTT.

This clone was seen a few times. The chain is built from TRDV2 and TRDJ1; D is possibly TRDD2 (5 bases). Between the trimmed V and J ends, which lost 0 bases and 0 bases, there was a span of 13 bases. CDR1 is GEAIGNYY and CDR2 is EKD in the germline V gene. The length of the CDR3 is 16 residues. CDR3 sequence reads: CACDTALRGDTDKLIF. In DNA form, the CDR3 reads TGTGCCTGTGACACCGCCCTACGCGGGGACACCGATAAACTCATCTTT.

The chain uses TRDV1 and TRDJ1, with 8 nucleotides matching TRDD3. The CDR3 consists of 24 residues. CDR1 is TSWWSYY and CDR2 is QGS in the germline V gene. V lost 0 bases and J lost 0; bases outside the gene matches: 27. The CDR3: CALGELIGPWGTQPHQCYTDKLIF. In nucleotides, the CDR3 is TGTGCTCTTGGGGAACTAATCGGCCCCTGGGGGACCCAACCGCACCAATGTTACACCGATAAACTCATCTTT.

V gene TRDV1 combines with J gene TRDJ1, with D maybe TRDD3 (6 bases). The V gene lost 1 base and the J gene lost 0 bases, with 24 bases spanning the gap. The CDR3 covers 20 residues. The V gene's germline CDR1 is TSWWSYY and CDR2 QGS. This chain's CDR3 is CALGERPGGEKTMYTDKLIF. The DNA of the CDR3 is TGTGCTCTTGGGGAACGCCCCGGGGGGGAGAAAACGATGTACACCGATAAACTCATCTTT.

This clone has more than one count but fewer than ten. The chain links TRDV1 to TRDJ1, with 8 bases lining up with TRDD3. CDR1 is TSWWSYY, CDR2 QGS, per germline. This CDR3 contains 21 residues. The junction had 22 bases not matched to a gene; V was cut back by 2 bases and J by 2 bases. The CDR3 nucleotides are TGTGCTCTTGGGGAATTAATCCTACGGGGGATAGTGCCTAGTGGGACCGATAAACTCATCTTT. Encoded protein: CALGELILRGIVPSGTDKLIF.

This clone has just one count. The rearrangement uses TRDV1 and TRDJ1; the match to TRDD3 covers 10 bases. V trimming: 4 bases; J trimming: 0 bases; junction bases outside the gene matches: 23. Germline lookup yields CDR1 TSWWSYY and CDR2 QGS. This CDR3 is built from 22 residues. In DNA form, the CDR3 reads TGTGCTCTTGGGGCGAATCTTCTACGGGGGATACGCCTGGTAGGAGACACCGATAAACTCATCTTT. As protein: CALGANLLRGIRLVGDTDKLIF.

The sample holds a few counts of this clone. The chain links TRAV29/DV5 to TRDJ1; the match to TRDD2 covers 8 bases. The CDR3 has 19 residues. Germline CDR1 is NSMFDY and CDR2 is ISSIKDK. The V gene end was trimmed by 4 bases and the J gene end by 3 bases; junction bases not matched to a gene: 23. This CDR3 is CAAATFLTVGVWAPDKLIF. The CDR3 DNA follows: TGTGCAGCAGCTACCTTCCTAACTGTTGGGGTCTGGGCCCCCGATAAACTCATCTTT.

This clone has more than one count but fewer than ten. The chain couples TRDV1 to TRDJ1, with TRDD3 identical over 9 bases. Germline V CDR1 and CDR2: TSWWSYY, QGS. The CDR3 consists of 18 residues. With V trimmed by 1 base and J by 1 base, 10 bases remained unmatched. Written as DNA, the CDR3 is TGTGCTCTTGGGGAACGGGGGAGACTGGGGGACCCCACCGATAAACTCATCTTT. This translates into CALGERGRLGDPTDKLIF.

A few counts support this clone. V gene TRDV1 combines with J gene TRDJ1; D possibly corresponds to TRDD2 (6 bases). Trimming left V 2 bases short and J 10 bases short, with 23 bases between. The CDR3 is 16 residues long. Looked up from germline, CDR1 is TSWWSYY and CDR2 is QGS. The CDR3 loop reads CALGEVSYGMRGGLIF. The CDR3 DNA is TGTGCTCTTGGGGAAGTTTCCTATGGGATGAGGGGGGGACTCATCTTT.

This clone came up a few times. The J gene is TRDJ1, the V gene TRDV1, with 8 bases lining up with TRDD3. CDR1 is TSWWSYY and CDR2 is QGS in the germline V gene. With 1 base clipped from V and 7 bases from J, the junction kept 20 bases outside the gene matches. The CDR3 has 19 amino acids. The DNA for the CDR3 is TGTGCTCTTGGGGAACGCCTCCTCCCCTCTGGGCTGGGGGACCCTAAACTCATCTTT. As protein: CALGERLLPSGLGDPKLIF.

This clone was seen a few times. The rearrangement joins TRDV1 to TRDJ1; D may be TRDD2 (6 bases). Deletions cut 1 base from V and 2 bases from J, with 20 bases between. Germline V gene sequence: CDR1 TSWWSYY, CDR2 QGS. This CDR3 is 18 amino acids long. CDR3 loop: CALGEPVLHFSGTDKLIF. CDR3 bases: TGTGCTCTTGGGGAACCTGTCCTACACTTCTCGGGGACCGATAAACTCATCTTT.

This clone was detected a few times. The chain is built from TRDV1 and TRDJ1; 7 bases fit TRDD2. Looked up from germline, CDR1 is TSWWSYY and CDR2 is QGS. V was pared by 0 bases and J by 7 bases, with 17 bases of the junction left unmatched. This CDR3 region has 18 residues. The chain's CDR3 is CALGELGKGSYATGKLIF. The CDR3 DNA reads TGTGCTCTTGGGGAACTAGGCAAAGGTTCCTACGCTACTGGTAAACTCATCTTT.

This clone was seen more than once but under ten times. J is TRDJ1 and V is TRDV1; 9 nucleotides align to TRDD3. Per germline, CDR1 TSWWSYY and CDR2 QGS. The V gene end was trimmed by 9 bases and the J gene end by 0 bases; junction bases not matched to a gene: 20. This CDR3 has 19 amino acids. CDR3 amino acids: CALIDCLTAGGFYTDKLIF. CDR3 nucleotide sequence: TGTGCTCTCATCGATTGCCTGACGGCTGGGGGATTTTACACCGATAAACTCATCTTT.

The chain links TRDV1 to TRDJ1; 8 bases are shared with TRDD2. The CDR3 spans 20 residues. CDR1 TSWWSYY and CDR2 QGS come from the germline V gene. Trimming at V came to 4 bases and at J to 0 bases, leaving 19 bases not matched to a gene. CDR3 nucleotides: TGTGCTCTTGGGGTGTCAGTATCTTCCTACCAACGGTCTTACACCGATAAACTCATCTTT. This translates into CALGVSVSSYQRSYTDKLIF.

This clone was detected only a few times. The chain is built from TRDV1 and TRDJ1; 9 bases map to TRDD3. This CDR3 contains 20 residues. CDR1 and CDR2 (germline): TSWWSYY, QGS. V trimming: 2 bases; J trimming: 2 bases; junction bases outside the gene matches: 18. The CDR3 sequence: CALGESLGWGIDYPTDKLIF. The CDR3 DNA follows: TGTGCTCTTGGGGAAAGTTTGGGCTGGGGGATCGACTACCCTACCGATAAACTCATCTTT.